Listed below are T cell receptor beta chains from one sample, sequenced in a study of control samples from healthy donors and cancer patients. The assay was immunoSEQ multiplex PCR, and TCRdb's table has in-frame clones only and misses some. The table has 55,000 to 75,000 clones, approximately 87% seen once. The sample was PBMCs. These receptor sequences come from a woman aged 45 to 65 with head and neck cancer. The CDR3 runs from the conserved cysteine through the conserved F or W. D genes are given only for firm matches. Size is stated for part of the rows, as once, few or many counts, or as a class when the clone is expanded.

CDR3 length | J gene | V gene | D gene | clone size | CDR3 protein | CDR3 DNA
12 | TRBJ1-1 | TRBV19 | . | few | CASSIVGLQAFF | TGTGCCAGTAGTATAGTAGGATTGCAGGCTTTCTTT
20 | TRBJ2-5 | TRBV21-1 | . | . | CASSKKVPTLGQGNQETQYF | TGTGCCAGCAGCAAAAAGGTGCCAACGTTGGGACAGGGAAACCAAGAGACCCAGTACTTC
13 | TRBJ1-2 | TRBV7-2 | . | . | CASSLGQNYGYTF | TGTGCCAGCAGCTTAGGACAGAACTATGGCTACACCTTC
16 | TRBJ1-2 | TRBV5-6 | TRBD1 | . | CASSRTQTGGRDGYTF | TGTGCCAGCAGCCGTACCCAAACAGGGGGCCGGGATGGCTACACCTTC
13 | TRBJ1-6 | TRBV29-1 | . | . | CSVVRTPGSPLHF | TGCAGCGTTGTCAGGACTCCGGGTTCACCCCTCCACTTT
16 | TRBJ2-2 | TRBV4-3 | . | . | CASSRGLTTETGELFF | TGCGCCAGCAGCCGTGGGCTAACCACCGAAACCGGGGAGCTGTTTTTT
15 | TRBJ1-2 | TRBV2 | . | . | CASSDSPTHNYGYTF | TGTGCCAGCAGTGACTCCCCAACACATAACTATGGCTACACCTTC
12 | TRBJ1-4 | TRBV9 | . | . | CARIATNEKLFF | TGTGCCAGGATTGCAACTAATGAAAAACTGTTTTTT
16 | TRBJ2-7 | TRBV7-8 | . | . | CASSADKGGRSYEQYF | TGTGCCAGCAGCGCCGACAAGGGGGGTAGGTCCTACGAGCAGTACTTC
13 | TRBJ1-3 | TRBV7-9 | . | . | CASSPLQGNTIYF | TGTGCCAGCAGTCCCCTACAGGGAAACACCATATATTTT
14 | TRBJ2-3 | TRBV24-1 | TRBD1 | few | CATAPGQGTDTQYF | TGTGCCACCGCACCGGGACAGGGAACAGATACGCAGTATTTT
13 | TRBJ1-1 | TRBV2 | TRBD1 | . | CASRTGMNTEAFF | TGTGCCAGCAGGACAGGGATGAACACTGAAGCTTTCTTT
18 | TRBJ1-1 | TRBV1 | . | . | CTSSQDCKVTGKDTEAFF | TGCACCAGCAGCCAAGATTGTAAGGTCACAGGGAAGGACACTGAAGCTTTCTTT
16 | TRBJ1-2 | TRBV14 | . | . | CASSLPTPGASYGYTF | TGTGCCAGCAGCCTACCGACCCCGGGGGCTTCCTATGGCTACACCTTC
14 | TRBJ2-3 | TRBV6-4 | . | . | CASSPGPSTDTQYF | TGTGCCAGCAGTCCGGGACCGAGCACAGATACGCAGTATTTT
14 | TRBJ2-2 | TRBV6-5 | . | . | CANSPTVFSGELFF | TGTGCCAACTCCCCTACGGTTTTCTCCGGGGAGCTGTTTTTT
14 | TRBJ2-7 | TRBV5-1 | . | . | CASSPTPPSYEQYF | TGCGCCAGCAGCCCTACACCTCCTTCCTACGAGCAGTACTTC
12 | TRBJ1-5 | TRBV6-2/TRBV6-3 | . | . | CASSPDSRPQHF | TGTGCCAGCAGCCCCGACAGCCGGCCCCAGCATTTT
14 | TRBJ2-3 | TRBV29-1 | . | . | CSVEGGTDTDTQYF | TGCAGCGTTGAGGGGGGAACAGATACAGATACGCAGTATTTT
17 | TRBJ1-3 | TRBV7-9 | . | few | CASSLAPANLIGNTIYF | TGTGCCAGCAGCTTAGCGCCAGCTAACCTCATCGGAAACACCATATATTTT
16 | TRBJ1-2 | TRBV28 | TRBD1 | . | CASSTTPTGGGYGYTF | TGTGCCAGCAGTACCACCCCGACAGGGGGGGGATATGGCTACACCTTC
13 | TRBJ2-7 | TRBV7-3 | . | . | CASSLGRGNEQYF | TGTGCCAGCAGCTTAGGGCGGGGCAACGAGCAGTACTTC
14 | TRBJ2-7 | TRBV30 | TRBD1 | once | CAWSATGGGYEQYF | TGTGCCTGGAGTGCCACAGGGGGTGGCTACGAGCAGTACTTC
15 | TRBJ1-2 | TRBV28 | TRBD1 | . | CASTSPGQGDYGYTF | TGTGCCAGCACCTCCCCGGGACAGGGGGACTATGGCTACACCTTC
15 | TRBJ2-2 | TRBV6-1 | . | . | CASSEWEGVTGELFF | TGTGCCAGCAGTGAATGGGAGGGGGTCACCGGGGAGCTGTTTTTT
14 | TRBJ2-1 | TRBV5-1 | . | . | CASSLGNPYNEQFF | TGCGCCAGCAGCTTGGGGAACCCCTACAATGAGCAGTTCTTC
14 | TRBJ1-1 | TRBV7-9 | . | . | CASSLEGTNTEAFF | TGTGCCAGCAGCTTGGAGGGGACGAACACTGAAGCTTTCTTT
16 | TRBJ2-3 | TRBV4-1 | TRBD2 | . | CASSQDQAGGQDTQYF | TGCGCCAGCAGCCAAGATCAAGCGGGGGGGCAAGATACGCAGTATTTT
14 | TRBJ2-6 | TRBV28 | TRBD1 | . | CASYQGAGANVLTF | TGTGCCAGCTACCAGGGGGCTGGGGCCAACGTCCTGACTTTC
15 | TRBJ1-6 | TRBV2 | . | . | CASSEQFTHNSPLHF | TGTGCCAGCAGCGAACAGTTCACACATAATTCACCCCTCCACTTT
13 | TRBJ2-2 | TRBV7-2 | TRBD1 | . | CASRSTGAGELFF | TGTGCCAGCAGATCTACAGGGGCCGGGGAGCTGTTTTTT
13 | TRBJ2-3 | TRBV24-1 | TRBD1 | . | CATRDRAADTQYF | TGTGCCACCAGAGACAGGGCGGCAGATACGCAGTATTTT
16 | TRBJ2-3 | TRBV5-4 | TRBD2 | . | CASSSRGGTSTDTQYF | TGTGCCAGCAGCTCCCGCGGGGGGACAAGCACAGATACGCAGTATTTT
14 | TRBJ2-7 | TRBV21-1 | . | . | CASSKGGRVGEQYF | TGTGCCAGCAGCAAAGGGGGCAGGGTGGGCGAGCAGTACTTC
15 | TRBJ1-1 | TRBV27 | TRBD1 | . | CASSLGQGAKTEAFF | TGTGCCAGCAGTTTAGGACAGGGGGCCAAGACTGAAGCTTTCTTT
17 | TRBJ1-4 | TRBV4-3 | TRBD1 | few | CASSQDGDRVPNEKLFF | TGCGCCAGCAGCCAGGACGGGGACAGGGTTCCTAATGAAAAACTGTTTTTT
12 | TRBJ1-3 | TRBV29-1 | . | . | CSVSAGGNTIYF | TGCAGCGTTTCCGCCGGGGGAAACACCATATATTTT
14 | TRBJ1-1 | TRBV3-1/TRBV3-2 | . | . | CASTRDTLNTEAFF | TGTGCCAGCACCCGGGACACCCTGAACACTGAAGCTTTCTTT
15 | TRBJ2-7 | TRBV28 | TRBD1 | . | CASSPGQAHSGLRYF | TGTGCCAGCAGCCCCGGACAGGCCCACTCGGGTTTGCGGTACTTC
17 | TRBJ2-7 | TRBV3-1/TRBV3-2 | . | . | CASSQVDVTRLGYEQYF | TGTGCCAGCAGCCAAGTTGACGTAACAAGACTGGGCTACGAGCAGTACTTC
17 | TRBJ2-6 | TRBV5-1 | . | . | CASSLGRVDSGANVLTF | TGCGCCAGCAGCTTGGGCAGGGTTGACTCTGGGGCCAACGTCCTGACTTTC
15 | TRBJ2-5 | TRBV6-2/TRBV6-3 | . | . | CASSSRPDGRETQYF | TGTGCCAGCAGTTCCCGTCCGGACGGGAGAGAGACCCAGTACTTC
11 | TRBJ1-1 | TRBV6-5 | . | . | CASTPDIKAFF | TGTGCCAGCACCCCGGACATTAAGGCTTTCTTT
13 | TRBJ2-7 | TRBV18 | . | . | CASSPQETYEQYF | TGTGCCAGCTCACCACAGGAGACCTACGAGCAGTACTTC
16 | TRBJ2-1 | TRBV10-1 | TRBD1 | . | CASSEPGQGGYNEQFF | TGCGCCAGCAGTGAGCCTGGACAGGGGGGCTACAATGAGCAGTTCTTC
15 | TRBJ1-2 | TRBV5-1 | . | . | CASSLGRHAVLGYTF | TGCGCCAGCAGCTTGGGCAGACACGCGGTACTGGGCTACACCTTC
15 | TRBJ1-3 | TRBV28 | . | . | CASSFGVYTGNTIYF | TGTGCCAGCAGTTTCGGGGTTTACACTGGAAACACCATATATTTT
13 | TRBJ1-3 | TRBV19 | . | once | CASAEKRGNTIYF | TGTGCCAGTGCCGAAAAGAGAGGAAACACCATATATTTT
15 | TRBJ1-6 | TRBV28 | . | few | CASSQARQDRSPLHF | TGTGCCAGCAGCCAAGCCCGACAGGACCGGTCACCCCTCCACTTT
16 | TRBJ2-5 | TRBV5-1 | TRBD2 | few | CASSLVHGGGQETQYF | TGCGCCAGCAGCTTGGTCCATGGGGGGGGTCAAGAGACCCAGTACTTC
13 | TRBJ2-1 | TRBV18 | TRBD2 | . | CASSPREGNEQFF | TGTGCCAGCTCACCTAGGGAGGGGAATGAGCAGTTCTTC
19 | TRBJ1-2 | TRBV18 | . | . | CASSLRQPLSADGDYGYTF | TGTGCCAGCTCACTCCGACAGCCCCTTAGTGCCGACGGGGACTATGGCTACACCTTC